The 19 T cell receptor beta chains below all came from one sample that was sequenced in a study of Graves' ophthalmopathy and Graves' hyperthyroidism. Investigators amplified TCR beta CDR3 regions from RNA transcripts. HTBI primers served in a first-round RT-PCR, which a second-round multiplex PCR followed. TCRdb recomputed calls from the multiplex PCR reads with MiXCR, one row per CDR3 protein. The sample comprises around 1,000,000 distinct CDR3 sequences, roughly 35% of which are singletons, and approximately 10% rests with the top ten. Sample: peripheral blood or thyroid tissue (not recorded which). The receptors shown here come from an adult man with Graves' hyperthyroidism.

As for this clonotype: One base away lies a much larger clone, so this may be a sequencing read error. V is TRBV7-2 and J is TRBJ1-2; 9 bases agree with TRBD1. This CDR3 has 16 amino acids. The ends lost 1 base at V and 3 bases at J; junction bases unmatched: 6. Germline loops: CDR1 SGHTA, CDR2 FQGNSA. CDR3 coding DNA: TGTGCCAGCAGCTTAGGGACAGGGGCTCTTGACTATGGCTACACCTTC. Encoded protein: CASSLGTGALDYGYTF.

The CDR3 region is CASSQSIGASTGPLNTEAFF. CDR3 coding DNA: TGCGCCAGCAGCCAATCGATAGGGGCCTCAACGGGCCCTTTGAACACTGAAGCTTTCTTT. The J gene is TRBJ1-1, the V gene TRBV4-3; weak D call: TRBD1 (5 bases). There are 20 residues in the CDR3. Germline CDR1 is LGHNA and CDR2 is YSLEER. V was shortened by 2 bases and J by 0 bases, with 25 bases between the two germline ends.

This clonotype was counted only a few times. This CDR3 is missing its conserved last phenylalanine or tryptophan, likely due to a read error. The V and J genes are TRBV7-9 and TRBJ1-2; possible D gene TRBD1, 5 bases. Germline CDR1 SEHNR, CDR2 FQNEAQ (reference sequence). This CDR3 has 12 amino acids. Trimming pared 5 bases from V and 4 bases from J, leaving 8 bases between. The CDR3 DNA sequence: TGTGCCAGCAGCGACAGTTTCTATGGCTACACCCTC. Its protein product is CASSDSFYGYTL.

In this sample, this clonotype turned up many times. The chain links TRBV12-3 or TRBV12-4 to TRBJ2-7, with 9 bases lining up with TRBD2. CDR3 length: 14 amino acids. The V segment lost 9 bases and the J segment 1 base; nucleotides outside the gene matches: 7. In DNA, the CDR3 is TGTGCCAGACTCCTAGCGGGAACATCCTACGAGCAGTACTTC. Amino acid sequence: CARLLAGTSYEQYF.

This clonotype was detected many times. The rearrangement uses TRBV15 and TRBJ1-1; D uncertain. Trimming shortened V by 4 bases and J by 2 bases, and 14 bases separated the two germline ends. Germline V gene lookup returns CDR1 LNHNV and CDR2 YYDKDF (reference sequence). The CDR3 contains 15 residues. The CDR3 region is CATSTFVSSNTEAFF. CDR3 sequence (DNA): TGTGCCACCAGCACCTTCGTGTCCAGTAACACTGAAGCTTTCTTT.

The J gene is TRBJ1-5, the V gene TRBV6-2 or TRBV6-3; tentatively, D is TRBD1 (5 bases). In germline, CDR1 is MNHEY, CDR2 SVGEGT. This CDR3 spans 17 amino acids. Trimming stripped 6 bases from V and 7 bases from J, with 25 bases between. CDR3 bases: TGTGCCAGCAGATTGGACAAGGCGTTTCCTCCGGGCCAGCCCCAGCATTTT. Amino acids: CASRLDKAFPPGQPQHF.

There are a few counts of this clonotype. The chain uses TRBV10-3 and TRBJ2-5; TRBD1 is a possible D gene (6 bases). Trimming left V 2 bases short and J 1 base short, with 11 bases between. This CDR3 has 15 residues. CDR1 and CDR2 from the germline V gene are ENHRY and SYGVKD. Here the CDR3 reads CAISEQQGLQETQYF. DNA of the CDR3: TGTGCCATCAGTGAGCAACAGGGCCTCCAAGAGACCCAGTACTTC.

This clonotype has at least ten counts. J is TRBJ1-4 and V is TRBV15, with D possibly matching TRBD1 (6 bases). CDR1 and CDR2 (germline): LNHNV, YYDKDF (reference sequence). With 5 bases removed from V and 3 bases from J, the gap between germline ends came to 10 bases. The CDR3 has 14 residues. The CDR3 nucleotides are TGTGCCACCAGCCTTGGACAGCCTAATGAAAAACTGTTTTTT. Translated, it gives CATSLGQPNEKLFF. The complete variable domain, with remaining parts taken from reference TRBV15 and TRBJ1-4, reads DAMVIQNPRYQVTQFGKPVTLSCSQTLNHNVMYWYQQKSSQAPKLLFHYYDKDFNNEADTPDNFQSRRPNTSFCFLDIRSPGLGDTAMYLCATSLGQPNEKLFFGSGTQLSVL.

As regards this clonotype: A much more abundant neighbour one base away suggests this may be a read error. The chain is built from TRBV6-5 and TRBJ1-5, with 7 nucleotides matching TRBD1. CDR3 length: 16 residues. V trimming: 5 bases; J trimming: 6 bases; junction bases outside the gene matches: 13. Germline CDR1 MNHEY, CDR2 SVGAGI. CDR3 residues: CASSDRTGEVVQPQHF. The DNA for the CDR3 is TGTGCCAGCAGTGACCGTACAGGGGAAGTGGTTCAGCCCCAGCATTTT.

The chain has TRBV14 and TRBJ2-7, with D uncertain. V gave up 0 bases and J gave up 7 bases, with 10 bases separating them. Germline CDR1 and CDR2: SGHDN and FVKESK. The CDR3 has 13 amino acids. CDR3: CASSQEALTEQYF. DNA for the CDR3: TGTGCCAGCAGCCAAGAGGCCCTTACGGAGCAGTACTTC.

Only a few counts were recorded for this clonotype. The chain carries TRBV19 and TRBJ1-1; D not certain. This CDR3 spans 14 amino acids. Germline CDR1 LNHDA, CDR2 SQIVND (reference sequence). V lost 0 bases, J lost 7 bases, and 12 bases lay in between. The CDR3 coding sequence is TGTGCCAGTAGTATAGATCGATGGGCGATTGAAGCTTTCTTT. It encodes CASSIDRWAIEAFF.

The chain couples TRBV20-1 to TRBJ2-7; D might be TRBD2 (6 bases). Trimming removed 6 bases from V and 3 bases from J, with 21 bases in between. Germline V gene lookup returns CDR1 DFQATT and CDR2 SNEGSKA (reference sequence). This CDR3 has 15 amino acids. The CDR3 reads CSADERATLFYEQYF. The CDR3 DNA reads TGCAGTGCAGATGAGCGGGCAACCTTATTCTACGAGCAGTACTTC.

This clonotype was counted only a few times. The V call is TRBV19, the J call TRBJ1-5; D may be TRBD1 (6 bases). The V and J ends lost 7 bases and 0 bases respectively, with 22 bases between them. The CDR3 runs 18 residues. Germline loops: CDR1 LNHDA, CDR2 SQIVND (reference sequence). CDR3 sequence reads: CASMGGQRGSTSNQPQHF. In nucleotides, the CDR3 is TGTGCCAGTATGGGGGGACAACGGGGATCTACTAGCAATCAGCCCCAGCATTTT. The variable domain in full, with the rest retrieved from reference TRBV19 and TRBJ1-5, is DGGITQSPKYLFRKEGQNVTLSCEQNLNHDAMYWYRQDPGQGLRLIYYSQIVNDFQKGDIAEGYSVSREKKESFPLTVTSAQKNPTAFYLCASMGGQRGSTSNQPQHFGDGTRLSIL.

This clonotype occurred a few times. V usage is TRBV15 and J usage is TRBJ2-6; D could derive from TRBD1 or TRBD2 (5 bases each). The CDR3 consists of 18 residues. The germline gives CDR1 LNHNV, CDR2 YYDKDF (reference sequence). Trimming cost V 0 bases and J 3 bases, with 15 bases left between them. DNA for the CDR3: TGTGCCACCAGCAGAGATAGTGCCTTGGGGGATGGGGCCAACGTCCTGACTTTC. This translates into CATSRDSALGDGANVLTF.

V and J are TRBV12-3 or TRBV12-4 and TRBJ2-7; TRBD2 aligns across 12 bases. The CDR3 sequence is 15 residues long. V gave up 5 bases and J gave up 4 bases; unmatched junction bases: 6. The CDR3 sequence: CASSPTSGSRYEQYF. CDR3 bases: TGTGCCAGCAGTCCGACTAGCGGGAGTCGGTACGAGCAGTACTTC.

This clonotype was seen once. The genes are TRBV7-2 and TRBJ1-2; D unclear. The V gene lost 2 bases and the J gene lost 12 bases, with 16 bases spanning the gap. Per germline, CDR1 SGHTA and CDR2 FQGNSA. The CDR3 has 13 residues. The CDR3 DNA follows: TGTGCCAGCAGCTTAACGACAACCGTCGGGCACACCTTC. Translated: CASSLTTTVGHTF.

This clonotype turned up a few times. J is TRBJ2-5 and V is TRBV5-6, with 9 bases lining up with TRBD2. V lost 4 bases and J lost 4; bases outside the gene matches: 14. Germline CDR1 is SGHDT and CDR2 is YYEEEE. The CDR3 runs to 17 residues. The CDR3 DNA sequence: TGTGCCAGCAGCGGGATAGCGGGAGTGGGTCTTAGAGAGACCCAGTACTTC. It translates to CASSGIAGVGLRETQYF.

This clonotype was counted at least ten times. J is TRBJ2-5 and V is TRBV29-1; D remains unclear. The germline CDR1 and CDR2 sequences are SQVTM and ANQGSEA. Trimming stripped 5 bases from V and 5 bases from J, with 6 bases between. This CDR3 is 10 amino acids long. For the CDR3, the DNA is TGCAGCGTTAGTAAGGAGACCCAGTACTTC. Its protein is CSVSKETQYF.

Regarding this clonotype: This sequence may be a read error, since a much larger clone differs from it by one base. The chain links TRBV20-1 to TRBJ1-2, with D uncertain. Trimming left V 5 bases short and J 7 bases short, with 20 bases between. This CDR3 has 14 residues. Germline CDR1 DFQATT, CDR2 SNEGSKA (reference sequence). CDR3 bases: TGCAGTGCTGGAGGTCTTCGGGGAGGAGGTGGCTACACCTTC. Its translation: CSAGGLRGGGGYTF.